Below, 21 T cell receptor beta chains from the same sample are listed, as sequenced in a study of breast tumors, draining lymph nodes, adjacent tissues. MiXCR, run by TCRdb on the multiplex PCR reads, gives a single entry per CDR3 protein. The sample holds over 60,000 distinct CDR3 sequences, 45% to 60% seen once. The sequenced material came from breast tumor tissue. These receptors were collected from a female donor with breast cancer. Some clones in this sample may be carry-over from other donors' samples.

Concerning this clonotype: Given a much more abundant clone one base away, this may be a read error. The chain combines TRBV5-1 with TRBJ2-1; 10 nucleotides line up with TRBD2. CDR1 is SGHRS, CDR2 YFSETQ, per germline. V was pared by 8 bases and J by 13 bases, with 12 bases of the junction left unmatched. There are 13 residues in the CDR3. The CDR3 bases are TGCGCCAGTAAGACTAGCGGGCCCAATAACCAGTTCTTC. Amino acid sequence: CASKTSGPNNQFF.

As DNA, the CDR3 is TGTGCCAGCAGCCAAGATTGGGGGGCTGATGAAAAACTGTTTTTT. It yields the protein CASSQDWGADEKLFF. The genes are TRBV14 and TRBJ1-4; tentative D call: TRBD1 (6 bases). Trimming removed 0 bases from V and 6 bases from J, with 11 bases in between. CDR3 length: 15 amino acids. Looked up from germline, CDR1 is SGHDN and CDR2 is FVKESK.

This clonotype was seen repeatedly, ten times or more. This may arise from a read error, as a much more abundant clone is one base away. The chain carries TRBV5-6 and TRBJ2-5; 8 bases agree with TRBD1. CDR1 SGHDT and CDR2 YYEEEE come from the germline V gene. The CDR3 consists of 14 residues. Trimming took 3 bases from V and 5 from J; bases not matched to a gene: 6. DNA of the CDR3: TGTGCCAGCAGCTGGGGACAGGCTGGGGAGACCCAGTACTTC. This gives the protein CASSWGQAGETQYF.

This rearrangement joins TRBV15 to TRBJ2-5; D may be TRBD2 (6 bases). CDR3 size: 16 residues. Per the germline V gene, CDR1 is LNHNV and CDR2 is YYDKDF (reference sequence). V lost 0 bases to trimming and J lost 5 bases, with 16 bases between them. The chain's CDR3 is CATSRDLRGNWETQYF. CDR3 coding DNA: TGTGCCACCAGCAGAGATCTACGCGGGAATTGGGAGACCCAGTACTTC.

A single count supports this clonotype. The rearrangement links TRBV20-1 to TRBJ1-6; the D gene is possibly TRBD1 (5 bases). The V end lost 3 bases, the J end lost 7 bases, and 16 bases lay between the germline ends. This CDR3 has 15 residues. The germline gives CDR1 DFQATT, CDR2 SNEGSKA (reference sequence). CDR3 bases: TGCAGTGCTAGGGCGTTCGGGACGGGGAATTCACCCCTCCACTTT. Its translation is CSARAFGTGNSPLHF.

This chain connects TRBV6-1 to TRBJ2-5, with TRBD1 identical over 9 bases. The V gene end was trimmed by 5 bases and the J gene end by 1 base; junction bases not matched to a gene: 5. This CDR3 contains 15 residues. Germline-derived CDR1 and CDR2 are MNHNS and SASEGT. DNA of the CDR3: TGTGCCAGCAGTCAAGGGACAGGGCTCCAAGAGACCCAGTACTTC. Encoded protein: CASSQGTGLQETQYF.

The chain has TRBV2 and TRBJ2-1; 9 bases agree with TRBD1. The J segment lost 7 bases and the V segment lost 7 bases, leaving 5 bases of the junction unmatched. Germline V gene sequence: CDR1 SNHLY, CDR2 FYNNEI. The CDR3 contains 13 residues. CDR3 DNA sequence: TGTGCCAGCACCCGGGACAGGGAAAATGAGCAGTTCTTC. This translates into CASTRDRENEQFF.

This clonotype is deemed medium-sized. This chain uses TRBV7-8 with TRBJ1-5; D unresolved. Germline lookup yields CDR1 SGHVS and CDR2 FQNEAQ. The V end was cut by 1 base, the J end by 2 bases, with 12 bases between. CDR3 length: 16 residues. CDR3 sequence (DNA): TGTGCCAGCAGCTTAGGGGCGGGGTCGGGCAATCAGCCCCAGCATTTT. This gives the protein CASSLGAGSGNQPQHF. Full variable domain (remainder filled in from reference TRBV7-8 and TRBJ1-5): GAGVSQSPRYKVAKRGQDVALRCDPISGHVSLFWYQQALGQGPEFLTYFQNEAQLDKSGLPSDRFFAERPEGSVSTLKIQRTQQEDSAVYLCASSLGAGSGNQPQHFGDGTRLSIL.

In regard to this clonotype: The junction departs from germline at one end; a sequencing error may be responsible. This sequence joins TRBV9 and TRBJ2-7; no definite D call. This CDR3 region has 14 residues. Per germline, CDR1 SGDLS and CDR2 YYNGEE. The CDR3 DNA reads TGTGCCGGCAGCGCCGTGACGGATTCCTACGAGCAGTACTTC. It codes for CAGSAVTDSYEQYF.

Within the sample, this clonotype is medium-sized. This chain joins TRBV29-1 and TRBJ1-2; no definite D call. Trimming pared 2 bases from V and 6 bases from J, leaving 10 bases between. The CDR3 is 12 residues long. Germline V gene data show CDR1 as SQVTM and CDR2 as ANQGSEA. The CDR3 nucleotides read TGCAGCGTTGAAAGGACCCCAAATGGCTACACCTTC. Protein product: CSVERTPNGYTF. Drawing the rest from reference TRBV29-1 and TRBJ1-2, the complete variable domain is SAVISQKPSRDICQRGTSLTIQCQVDSQVTMMFWYRQQPGQSLTLIATANQGSEATYESGFVIDKFPISRPNLTFSTLTVSNMSPEDSSIYLCSVERTPNGYTFGSGTRLTVV.

This clonotype came up many times. V gene TRBV14 combines with J gene TRBJ2-5, with D perhaps matching TRBD2 (5 bases). Germline CDR1 and CDR2: SGHDN and FVKESK. CDR3 length: 13 amino acids. With 1 base removed from V and 8 bases from J, the gap between germline ends came to 11 bases. CDR3 DNA: TGTGCCAGCAGCCAAGTCTCTGGAGGCACCCAGTACTTC. Translation gives CASSQVSGGTQYF.

The rearrangement joins TRBV12-3 or TRBV12-4 to TRBJ1-5; 7 bases agree with TRBD1. V shed 5 bases, J shed 4 bases, and the junction held 5 bases outside the gene matches. The CDR3 runs to 14 residues. The CDR3 loop is CASSPGGGNQPQHF. CDR3 bases: TGTGCCAGCAGTCCAGGGGGAGGGAATCAGCCCCAGCATTTT.

A few counts support this clonotype. The CDR3 ends on some other residue instead of the conserved phenylalanine or tryptophan, so this is likely a read error. Because the CDR3's place on the DNA is in doubt, the DNA is left out and the CDR3 is given as listed by TCRdb. The chain uses TRBV20-1 and TRBJ2-5; the table's D call TRBD2 went unverified against the DNA. The CDR3 totals 10 residues, both ends included. Germline CDR1 and CDR2: DFQATT and SNEGSKA (reference sequence). The CDR3 loop reads CSARDATSGG.

In the case of this clonotype: A much larger clone lies a single base off, so this may be a read error. The chain is built from TRBV20-1 and TRBJ2-7, with 10 bases aligning to TRBD2. The CDR3 sequence is 14 residues long. V lost 4 bases to trimming and J lost 6 bases; unmatched junction nucleotides: 9. Looked up from germline, CDR1 is DFQATT and CDR2 is SNEGSKA (reference sequence). The CDR3 nucleotides are TGCAGTGCTATGGGTAGCGGGAGGATAACCGAGCAGTACTTC. Translation: CSAMGSGRITEQYF.

Comments on this clonotype: A read error may be the cause here, since a much bigger clone is one base away. The chain couples TRBV12-3 or TRBV12-4 to TRBJ1-2; D possibly corresponds to TRBD1 (5 bases). The CDR3 is 14 amino acids. The CDR3 sequence is CACSFADGGTGYTF. The CDR3 coding sequence is TGTGCCTGCAGTTTCGCCGACGGAGGGACGGGCTACACCTTC.

This clonotype was counted only a few times. V and J are TRBV4-2 and TRBJ2-3; the D is unclear. Germline V gives CDR1 LGHNA, CDR2 YNFKEQ. This CDR3 is built from 16 residues. Trimming left V 0 bases short and J 1 base short, with 11 bases between. This chain's CDR3 is CASSQESSPRTDTQYF. The CDR3 region has the DNA TGTGCCAGCAGCCAAGAGAGTAGCCCCCGCACAGATACGCAGTATTTT.

The chain uses TRBV15 and TRBJ2-6; D remains unclear. Germline CDR1 and CDR2: LNHNV and YYDKDF (reference sequence). V lost 0 bases and J 2 bases, leaving 11 bases between the germline ends. The CDR3 totals 17 residues. This CDR3 is CATSRDSWVPGANVLTF. CDR3 nucleotide sequence: TGTGCCACCAGCAGAGATTCCTGGGTACCTGGGGCCAACGTCCTGACTTTC.

Only a few counts were recorded for this clonotype. This could be a read error, since a much larger clone is one nucleotide away. The J gene is TRBJ2-7, the V gene TRBV19, with a tentative D call TRBD2 (6 bases). The CDR3 is 17 residues long. The V gene's germline CDR1 is LNHDA and CDR2 SQIVND (reference sequence). The DNA for the CDR3 is TGTGCCAGTAGTATCAAGGGTACCTCGGGAGCCCCCTACGAGCAGTCCTTC. Protein product: CASSIKGTSGAPYEQSF.

As to this clonotype: A read error is possible here, since a much larger clone lies one base away. The conserved phenylalanine or tryptophan is not found at the CDR3 terminus, so this likely reflects a read error. The chain carries TRBV19 and TRBJ2-5, with 9 bases aligning to TRBD1. The CDR3 length is 16 residues. Germline V lookup: CDR1 LNHDA, CDR2 SQIVND (reference sequence). CDR3 loop: CASSKQGTGLQEAQYS. In DNA, the CDR3 is TGTGCCAGTAGTAAGCAAGGGACAGGGCTTCAAGAGGCCCAGTACTCC.

V is TRBV19 and J is TRBJ1-5; 10 nucleotides match TRBD1. This CDR3 has 13 residues. V lost 6 bases and J lost 9; bases outside the gene matches: 5. The germline V gene has CDR1 LNHDA and CDR2 SQIVND (reference sequence). Here the CDR3 reads CASRRDRGWPQHF. CDR3 in DNA: TGTGCCAGTAGACGGGACAGGGGATGGCCCCAGCATTTT.

The rearrangement uses TRBV5-1 and TRBJ1-6; 7 positions agree with TRBD1. V was clipped by 4 bases and J by 9 bases; unmatched bases: 10. This CDR3 comprises 15 residues. Germline-derived CDR1 and CDR2 are SGHRS and YFSETQ. The CDR3 DNA reads TGCGCCAGCAGCCCCCCTACGGGGACAGCTTCACCCCTCCACTTT. As protein: CASSPPTGTASPLHF.